This TCR beta chain was captured in a study of T cell repertoires in cytomegalovirus infection. Study in general: Public TCR beta signatures were indicative of both CMV infection and a matching HLA type.

Findings of the study overall: Ex vivo, HLA-C-restricted CMV-specific TCR beta clonotypes prevailed over the rest of the response. Frequencies of public TCR beta families were cumulated, and this identified carriers of CMV plus the relevant HLA.

Many counts were recorded for this clonotype. Its antigen remains unidentified. TCRdb ran MiXCR on the reads and lists one entry per CDR3 protein. The sample comprises 630,000 or so distinct CDR3 sequences, approximately 24% of which are singletons, and under 8.5% rests with the top ten. The V end was cut by 5 bases, the J end by 5 bases, with 4 bases between. Germline CDR1 reads SEHNR; CDR2 reads FQNEAQ (reference sequence). The CDR3 is 11 amino acids. Specimen: CD8+ T cells from PBMCs. The TCR sequence derives from a human donor in good health (CMV status not recorded). Some clones in this sample may be carry-over from other donors' samples. V is TRBV7-9 and J is TRBJ2-4; D unresolved. CDR3 region: CASSQENIQYF. The CDR3 region has the DNA TGTGCCAGCAGCCAAGAAAACATTCAGTACTTC.